The 19 T cell receptor beta chains below come from one sample, sequenced in a study of Graves' ophthalmopathy and Graves' hyperthyroidism. Amplified TCR beta CDR3 regions were obtained using RNA transcripts as template. Second-round multiplex PCR followed a first-round RT-PCR using HTBI primers. TCRdb recomputed calls from the multiplex PCR reads with MiXCR, one row per CDR3 protein. Among 200,000 to 300,000 distinct CDR3 sequences listed, around 42% were seen once. The source material was peripheral blood. The receptors were sampled from an adult man with Graves' ophthalmopathy.

This rearrangement joins TRBV2 to TRBJ1-5; no reliable D call. V dropped 5 bases and J dropped 8 bases, with 10 bases sitting between them. CDR1 is SNHLY, CDR2 FYNNEI, per germline. The CDR3 contains 12 residues. The CDR3 DNA follows: TGTGCCAGCAGTCTCACCCACGAGCCCCAGCATTTT. It yields the protein CASSLTHEPQHF.

This clonotype was counted between two and nine times. The chain couples TRBV9 to TRBJ1-4, with no clear D. V lost 3 bases to trimming and J lost 0 bases, with 9 bases between them. Germline CDR1 is SGDLS and CDR2 is YYNGEE. The length of the CDR3 is 15 residues. As DNA, the CDR3 is TGTGCCAGCAGCGCCAGACCTGCAACTAATGAAAAACTGTTTTTT. Its translation: CASSARPATNEKLFF.

The rearrangement uses TRBV4-1 and TRBJ1-2; 7 nucleotides match TRBD1. V gave up 4 bases and J gave up 0 bases; unmatched junction bases: 17. The CDR3 length is 19 residues. Germline lookup yields CDR1 MGHRA and CDR2 YSYEKL. CDR3 loop: CASSPLHSLGQDSNYGYTF. CDR3 bases: TGCGCCAGCAGCCCACTACATTCTTTAGGACAGGATTCTAACTATGGCTACACCTTC.

For this clonotype: A read error may explain this, as a much larger clone is one base away. The genes are TRBV2 and TRBJ1-6, with D possibly being TRBD1 (5 bases). Germline-derived CDR1 and CDR2 are SNHLY and FYNNEI. V was shortened by 6 bases and J by 9 bases, with 12 bases between the two germline ends. CDR3 size: 13 residues. CDR3 residues: CASRDGAGSPLHF. CDR3 nucleotide sequence: TGTGCCAGCAGGGACGGGGCTGGTTCACCCCTCCACTTT. The full variable domain, completed using reference TRBV2 and TRBJ1-6, is EPEVTQTPSHQVTQMGQEVILRCVPISNHLYFYWYRQILGQKVEFLVSFYNNEISEKSEIFDDQFSVERPDGSNFTLKIRSTKLEDSAMYFCASRDGAGSPLHFGNGTRLTVT.

This chain uses TRBV5-1 with TRBJ1-1; 9 bases line up with TRBD1. The germline V gene encodes CDR1 SGHRS and CDR2 YFSETQ. Trimming took 2 bases from V and 6 from J; bases not matched to a gene: 5. The CDR3 consists of 14 residues. The CDR3 protein is CASSFTGGASEAFF. The CDR3 nucleotides are TGCGCCAGCAGCTTTACAGGGGGCGCATCTGAAGCTTTCTTT.

V gene TRBV10-3 combines with J gene TRBJ1-6, with D possibly being TRBD1 (5 bases). V lost 6 bases to trimming and J lost 6 bases, with 12 bases between them. Germline CDR1 and CDR2: ENHRY and SYGVKD. The CDR3 extends over 14 amino acids. CDR3 nucleotide sequence: TGTGCCATCAGCCCCGGGACTGCTAATTCACCCCTCCACTTT. This sequence encodes CAISPGTANSPLHF.

This clonotype was detected only a few times. The V call is TRBV5-1, the J call TRBJ2-2, with 9 bases aligning to TRBD1. The CDR3 covers 16 residues. V lost 0 bases to trimming and J lost 1 base; unmatched junction nucleotides: 1. Per the germline V gene, CDR1 is SGHRS and CDR2 is YFSETQ. CDR3 loop: CASSLGQGVNTGELFF. CDR3 DNA sequence: TGCGCCAGCAGCTTGGGACAGGGGGTGAACACCGGGGAGCTGTTTTTT.

The chain uses TRBV7-9 and TRBJ1-5, with D perhaps matching TRBD1 (6 bases). This CDR3 region has 13 residues. Per germline, CDR1 SEHNR and CDR2 FQNEAQ (reference sequence). V dropped 7 bases and J dropped 8 bases, with 15 bases sitting between them. The CDR3 region is CASTAGGGEPQHF. The CDR3 nucleotides are TGTGCCAGCACAGCCGGGGGGGGCGAGCCCCAGCATTTT.

This clonotype was detected only a few times. The chain couples TRBV5-1 to TRBJ2-7, with D uncertain. Germline assignment: CDR1 SGHRS and CDR2 YFSETQ. V gave up 2 bases and J gave up 5 bases, with 8 bases separating them. CDR3 length equals 12 residues. DNA for the CDR3: TGCGCCAGCAGCTTATCGGCGAACGAGCAGTACTTC. Its protein is CASSLSANEQYF.

This clonotype came up a few times. The J gene is TRBJ2-2, the V gene TRBV2; D remains ambiguous. CDR3 length: 13 residues. Trimming stripped 9 bases from V and 4 bases from J, with 12 bases between. Germline V lookup: CDR1 SNHLY, CDR2 FYNNEI. The CDR3 nucleotides read TGTGCCAGTGGAGCATACTTCACCGGGGAGCTGTTTTTT. Translation: CASGAYFTGELFF. The variable domain in full, with the rest retrieved from reference TRBV2 and TRBJ2-2, is EPEVTQTPSHQVTQMGQEVILRCVPISNHLYFYWYRQILGQKVEFLVSFYNNEISEKSEIFDDQFSVERPDGSNFTLKIRSTKLEDSAMYFCASGAYFTGELFFGEGSRLTVL.

In this sample, this clonotype turned up a few times. V and J are TRBV19 and TRBJ2-6, with 9 nucleotides matching TRBD1. The CDR3 is made up of 17 amino acids. Trimming took 5 bases from V and 1 from J; bases not matched to a gene: 6. CDR1 and CDR2 from the germline V gene are LNHDA and SQIVND (reference sequence). CDR3 residues: CASSSGTGPSGANVLTF. CDR3 nucleotides: TGTGCCAGTAGTTCCGGGACAGGGCCTTCTGGGGCCAACGTCCTGACTTTC.

The V gene is TRBV5-1, the J gene TRBJ2-7, with D hard to call. This CDR3 has 16 amino acids. CDR1 is SGHRS, CDR2 YFSETQ, per germline. V was shortened by 4 bases and J by 0 bases, with 17 bases between the two germline ends. DNA for the CDR3: TGCGCCAGCAGCGAAAGGATCGGCATAAGCTCCTACGAGCAGTACTTC. Residues: CASSERIGISSYEQYF. Variable domain in full (rest from reference TRBV5-1 and TRBJ2-7): KAGVTQTPRYLIKTRGQQVTLSCSPISGHRSVSWYQQTPGQGLQFLFEYFSETQRNKGNFPGRFSGRQFSNSRSEMNVSTLELGDSALYLCASSERIGISSYEQYFGPGTRLTVT.

V gene TRBV2 combines with J gene TRBJ1-2, with D unclear. The ends were cut back, 5 bases at V and 0 bases at J, with 13 bases in the middle. Germline V gives CDR1 SNHLY, CDR2 FYNNEI. CDR3 length: 15 residues. CDR3: CASSYTGKTNYGYTF. The CDR3 bases are TGTGCCAGCAGTTACACTGGGAAAACTAACTATGGCTACACCTTC.

The chain links TRBV9 to TRBJ1-6, with unresolved D. The CDR3 extends over 12 amino acids. The germline V and J ends were trimmed by 5 bases and 7 bases, with 7 bases remaining between them. The germline CDR1 and CDR2 sequences are SGDLS and YYNGEE. This CDR3 reads CASSEPNSPLHF. The CDR3 DNA is TGTGCCAGCAGTGAACCCAATTCACCCCTCCACTTT.

This clonotype turned up a few times. For the CDR3, the DNA is TGTGCCAGCAGCCAGACAGCTAACTATGGCTACACCTTC. Translation gives CASSQTANYGYTF. This rearrangement joins TRBV2 to TRBJ1-2; D possibly corresponds to TRBD1 (5 bases). The CDR3 length is 13 residues. The V end was cut by 6 bases, the J end by 0 bases, with 8 bases between. Germline V gives CDR1 SNHLY, CDR2 FYNNEI. The whole variable domain, remainder taken from reference TRBV2 and TRBJ1-2, is EPEVTQTPSHQVTQMGQEVILRCVPISNHLYFYWYRQILGQKVEFLVSFYNNEISEKSEIFDDQFSVERPDGSNFTLKIRSTKLEDSAMYFCASSQTANYGYTFGSGTRLTVV.

This sequence joins TRBV2 and TRBJ1-1, with 8 bases that match TRBD1. This CDR3 region has 13 residues. Germline assignment: CDR1 SNHLY and CDR2 FYNNEI. The CDR3 reads CGSELTGGTEAFF. CDR3 coding DNA: TGTGGCAGTGAACTTACAGGGGGCACTGAAGCTTTCTTT.

The rearrangement joins TRBV29-1 to TRBJ2-3; TRBD1 is a possible D gene (6 bases). V lost 0 bases to trimming and J lost 6 bases, with 10 bases between them. Germline CDR1 is SQVTM and CDR2 is ANQGSEA. The CDR3 has 13 residues. The CDR3 DNA sequence: TGCAGCGTTGAAGAGGGGGCATGGGATACGCAGTATTTT. It translates to CSVEEGAWDTQYF.

The sample holds many counts of this clonotype. The J gene is TRBJ2-7, the V gene TRBV5-8; possible D gene TRBD2, 5 bases. Germline loops: CDR1 SGHTS, CDR2 YDEGEE. Trimming pared 4 bases from V and 1 base from J, leaving 15 bases between. This CDR3 has 15 residues. CDR3 region: CASSDSVPASYEQYF. Here the CDR3 DNA reads TGTGCCAGCAGCGATAGCGTTCCTGCTTCCTACGAGCAGTACTTC.

In its sample, this clonotype was seen a few times. The chain uses TRBV9 and TRBJ2-6; 8 bases match TRBD1. CDR1 is SGDLS, CDR2 YYNGEE, per germline. With 3 bases clipped from V and 0 bases from J, the junction kept 8 bases outside the gene matches. This CDR3 contains 18 residues. CDR3 amino acids: CASSAFRDRLSGANVLTF. The CDR3 region has the DNA TGTGCCAGCAGCGCATTCCGGGACAGGCTCTCTGGGGCCAACGTCCTGACTTTC.